The 24 T cell receptor beta chains reported below all come from one sample, sequenced in a study of cytomegalovirus exposure and HLA in healthy donors listed by TCRdb under 2017. To prepare the library, the immunoSEQ multiplex PCR assay was applied. For the multiplex PCR, a mixture combining 60 forward primers for TCR Vbeta segments and 13 reverse primers for TCR Jbeta segments was used. TCRdb retrieved this table from immuneACCESS and kept in-frame rearrangements only. Not all clones are present; in checked studies, unresolved V genes account for under half, and no reason is known for the remainder. The sample table records roughly 100,000 clones; 75% to 85% of these occur just once. 10% of the sample belongs to the ten largest clones. Sequencing was done on a sample of PBMCs. These TCRs come from a woman between 18 and 29 years old in good health and CMV-seropositive.

The genes are TRBV27 and TRBJ2-7; 8 nucleotides match TRBD1. V trimming: 5 bases; J trimming: 2 bases; junction bases outside the gene matches: 11. CDR1 MNHEY and CDR2 SMNVEV come from the germline V gene (reference sequence). This CDR3 region has 16 residues. The CDR3 DNA follows: TGTGCCAGCAGTCTTTTGGGGGCAGGGGGCACCTACGAGCAGTACTTC. Translation gives CASSLLGAGGTYEQYF.

CDR3 sequence (DNA): TGTGCCAGCACCGCCGGGGGGAACAATGAGCAGTTCTTC. As protein: CASTAGGNNEQFF. The rearrangement joins TRBV2 to TRBJ2-1; 7 bases line up with TRBD2. After removal of 7 bases from V and 5 bases from J, the junction contained 5 bases not matched to a gene. CDR1 is SNHLY and CDR2 is FYNNEI in the germline V gene. This CDR3 is built from 13 residues. Filled out from reference TRBV2 and TRBJ2-1, the complete variable domain reads EPEVTQTPSHQVTQMGQEVILRCVPISNHLYFYWYRQILGQKVEFLVSFYNNEISEKSEIFDDQFSVERPDGSNFTLKIRSTKLEDSAMYFCASTAGGNNEQFFGPGTRLTVL.

The CDR3 DNA is TGCAGCGTCCAGAAACAGGTTGGGCAGTACTTC. Translated, it gives CSVQKQVGQYF. The rearrangement uses TRBV29-1 and TRBJ2-5; D may be TRBD1 (5 bases). Trimming stripped 6 bases from V and 11 bases from J, with 16 bases between. Germline CDR1 and CDR2: SQVTM and ANQGSEA. CDR3 length equals 11 residues.

The chain recombines TRBV6-5 with TRBJ1-5; weak D call: TRBD1 (5 bases). The V and J ends lost 6 bases and 7 bases respectively, with 19 bases between them. This CDR3 comprises 15 residues. Germline-derived CDR1 and CDR2 are MNHEY and SVGAGI. CDR3 sequence reads: CASRSTGGLEQPQHF. The CDR3 DNA is TGTGCCAGCAGGTCCACGGGGGGTCTAGAGCAGCCCCAGCATTTT.

V is TRBV19 and J is TRBJ1-1; D is undetermined. V was clipped by 2 bases and J by 1 base, with 11 bases between them. CDR3 length: 15 amino acids. CDR1 LNHDA and CDR2 SQIVND come from the germline V gene (reference sequence). For the CDR3, the DNA is TGTGCCAGTAGTATAATTCCCAGTGCGAACACTGAAGCTTTCTTT. It encodes CASSIIPSANTEAFF.

The chain combines TRBV30 with TRBJ2-6; 8 bases match TRBD2. CDR1 and CDR2 from the germline V gene are GTSNPN and SVGIG (reference sequence). J was trimmed by 3 bases and V by 3 bases; bases with no gene match: 7. CDR3 length equals 16 residues. Here the CDR3 DNA reads TGTGCCTGGAGGGAGGCGGGAGGCCTTGGGGCCAACGTCCTGACTTTC. It yields the protein CAWREAGGLGANVLTF.

The V and J genes are TRBV7-8 and TRBJ1-1; tentative D call: TRBD1 (5 bases). Germline V gene lookup returns CDR1 SGHVS and CDR2 FQNEAQ. Trimming removed 5 bases at V and 2 bases at J, with 15 bases between. The CDR3 spans 15 residues. CDR3 region: CASSALKGVNTEAFF. For the CDR3, the DNA is TGTGCCAGCAGCGCTTTGAAAGGGGTTAACACTGAAGCTTTCTTT.

The V and J genes are TRBV5-6 and TRBJ2-4; no clear D. The CDR3 is 15 amino acids. With 4 bases removed from V and 0 bases from J, the gap between germline ends came to 11 bases. Germline CDR1 is SGHDT and CDR2 is YYEEEE. The CDR3 protein is CASSADLVAKNIQYF. As DNA, the CDR3 is TGTGCCAGCAGCGCTGACTTAGTAGCCAAAAACATTCAGTACTTC.

This sequence joins TRBV6-6 and TRBJ1-1, with TRBD1 matching over 12 bases. The CDR3 runs to 13 residues. V was clipped by 2 bases and J by 10 bases; unmatched bases: 2. Germline V gene lookup returns CDR1 MNHNY and CDR2 SVGAGI (reference sequence). The DNA of the CDR3 is TGTGCCAGCAGTTACGGGGACAGGGGGCGAGCTTTCTTT. Encoded protein: CASSYGDRGRAFF.

In DNA, the CDR3 is TGTGCCAGCAGCCTTGCCGGGACAGGGGCTGAAGCTTTCTTT. It specifies CASSLAGTGAEAFF. V is TRBV6-5 and J is TRBJ1-1; 10 nucleotides align to TRBD1. V shed 6 bases and J 6 bases; nucleotides not matched to a gene: 7. CDR3 size: 14 residues. The V gene's germline CDR1 is MNHEY and CDR2 SVGAGI.

The chain links TRBV11-2 to TRBJ1-5; maybe TRBD1 (6 bases). CDR1 and CDR2 (germline): SGHAT, FQNNGV. V shed 7 bases and J shed 2 bases, with 9 bases lying between them. The CDR3 contains 13 residues. CDR3 loop: CASNPGGNQPQHF. In DNA, the CDR3 is TGTGCCAGCAACCCAGGGGGCAATCAGCCCCAGCATTTT.

This chain links TRBV10-3 with TRBJ2-5; 7 bases fit TRBD2. Germline V CDR1 and CDR2: ENHRY, SYGVKD. The CDR3 has 16 residues. Unmatched junction bases numbered 12, after V lost 0 bases and J lost 8 bases. CDR3 sequence (DNA): TGTGCCATCAGTGAGTCCCCATTGGCTGCGGGGGATACCCAGTACTTC. Its protein is CAISESPLAAGDTQYF.

This clone was recorded a few times. The chain recombines TRBV6-5 with TRBJ2-3; no clear D gene. V was pared by 6 bases and J by 1 base, with 8 bases between. Germline V CDR1 and CDR2: MNHEY, SVGAGI. The length of the CDR3 is 13 residues. The CDR3 reads CASRFSGTDTQYF. The CDR3 DNA reads as TGTGCCAGCAGGTTCTCGGGCACAGATACGCAGTATTTT.

DNA of the CDR3: TGTGCCATCCACAGGGATCTTGGAAACACCATATATTTT. Its protein product is CAIHRDLGNTIYF. The chain carries TRBV10-3 and TRBJ1-3, with D possibly TRBD1 on 6 matching bases. Per the germline V gene, CDR1 is ENHRY and CDR2 is SYGVKD. The CDR3 runs to 13 residues. Trimming left V 8 bases short and J 3 bases short, with 11 bases between.

This clone was seen many times. The chain couples TRBV4-3 to TRBJ1-2; no definite D call. Trimming took off 1 base at V and 6 bases at J, with 12 bases between the two ends. CDR3 length: 14 amino acids. CDR1 LGHNA and CDR2 YSLEER come from the germline V gene. The CDR3 spells CASSQAPVINGYTF. The CDR3 DNA reads TGCGCCAGCAGCCAAGCCCCCGTAATAAATGGCTACACCTTC.

The rearrangement links TRBV5-4 to TRBJ2-2; TRBD2 matches 14 bases. The CDR3 runs to 16 residues. Germline values: CDR1 SGHNT, CDR2 YYREEE (reference sequence). The J segment lost 7 bases and the V segment lost 5 bases, leaving 7 bases of the junction unmatched. The CDR3 here is CASRTGLAGVDGELFF. The DNA of the CDR3 is TGTGCCAGCAGAACGGGACTAGCGGGAGTAGACGGGGAGCTGTTTTTT.

J is TRBJ2-2 and V is TRBV19; D is undetermined. The germline gives CDR1 LNHDA, CDR2 SQIVND (reference sequence). The CDR3 sequence is 14 residues long. With 3 bases removed from V and 1 base from J, the gap between germline ends came to 6 bases. The CDR3 loop reads CASSILRNTGELFF. The CDR3 DNA follows: TGTGCCAGTAGTATTCTCCGGAACACCGGGGAGCTGTTTTTT.

By share, this clone ranks as medium-sized (0.01 to 0.1%). V and J are TRBV12-5 and TRBJ1-4; 12 positions match TRBD1. Germline V lookup: CDR1 LGHNT, CDR2 FRNRAP. There are 17 residues in the CDR3. Trimming removed 1 base from V and 3 bases from J; junction bases left unmatched: 3. DNA for the CDR3: TGTGCTAGTGGTTTGGGGGGACAGGGGGCGGCTAATGAAAAACTGTTTTTT. It translates to CASGLGGQGAANEKLFF.

This chain uses TRBV5-8 with TRBJ2-7, with D perhaps TRBD2 (6 bases). V was pared by 4 bases and J by 5 bases, with 19 bases between. The CDR3 is 15 residues long. CDR1 and CDR2 from the germline V gene are SGHTS and YDEGEE. The CDR3 sequence: CASSREASMVHEQYF. DNA for the CDR3: TGTGCCAGCAGCAGGGAGGCCAGTATGGTTCACGAGCAGTACTTC.

This clone was observed a single time. The CDR3 region has the DNA TGTGCCAGCAGCTCGCAACCATTGACAGGGACGGCCTACGAGCAGTACTTC. Its protein is CASSSQPLTGTAYEQYF. This chain joins TRBV13 and TRBJ2-7; 7 bases are a match to TRBD1. Germline V gene data show CDR1 as PRHDT and CDR2 as FYEKMQ (reference sequence). Trimming at V came to 4 bases and at J to 2 bases, leaving 14 bases not matched to a gene. The CDR3 is 17 amino acids.

The V call is TRBV5-1, the J call TRBJ2-7, with D perhaps matching TRBD2 (6 bases). The CDR3 sequence is 15 residues long. Per germline, CDR1 SGHRS and CDR2 YFSETQ. V lost 3 bases to trimming and J lost 4 bases, with 17 bases between them. The CDR3 spells CASSSTRNLAYEQYF. Here the CDR3 DNA reads TGCGCCAGCAGCTCGACCCGAAACCTAGCGTACGAGCAGTACTTC.

The J gene is TRBJ2-7, the V gene TRBV19; D may be TRBD2 (6 bases). V was trimmed by 3 bases and J by 3 bases, leaving 18 bases between them. Per germline, CDR1 LNHDA and CDR2 SQIVND (reference sequence). This CDR3 has 16 amino acids. The CDR3 DNA is TGTGCCAGTAGTATCATCCCGGGAGCCGGGGACTACGAGCAGTACTTC. Its translation is CASSIIPGAGDYEQYF.

CDR3 sequence: CASIDHPAGEEQYF. In nucleotides, the CDR3 is TGTGCCAGCATAGATCACCCCGCGGGTGAAGAGCAGTACTTC. The J gene is TRBJ2-7, the V gene TRBV6-5; D is possibly TRBD2 (5 bases). The CDR3 is 14 residues long. Germline-derived CDR1 and CDR2 are MNHEY and SVGAGI. Trimming stripped 7 bases from V and 7 bases from J, with 20 bases between.

This chain joins TRBV5-4 and TRBJ2-7; 10 bases are shared with TRBD2. Germline V gene data show CDR1 as SGHNT and CDR2 as YYREEE (reference sequence). CDR3 size: 16 residues. The V gene end was trimmed by 0 bases and the J gene end by 5 bases; junction bases not matched to a gene: 8. This CDR3 reads CASSLALVAGGDEQYF. The CDR3 region has the DNA TGTGCCAGCAGCTTGGCCTTAGTAGCGGGGGGAGACGAGCAGTACTTC.